These T cell receptor beta chains were read from a single sample in a study of cytomegalovirus exposure and HLA in healthy donors. Assay: immunoSEQ multiplex PCR; the TCRdb copy retains only in-frame clones and omits some. The sample includes about 170,000 clones. Sequencing was done on a sample of PBMCs. The receptor set was obtained from a woman under 30 in good health and CMV-seropositive. Each CDR3 is given with its conserved first and last residue. A D gene is named only where the DNA matches it firmly.

TRBV5-6	TRBJ1-1	TRBD1	13	CASSGTGGTEAFF	TGTGCCAGCAGCGGGACAGGGGGCACTGAAGCTTTCTTT
TRBV10-2	TRBJ2-4	TRBD2	15	CASSVGEGAKNIQYF	TGCGCCAGCAGTGTGGGGGAGGGGGCCAAAAACATTCAGTACTTC
TRBV7-2	TRBJ2-7	TRBD2	15	CASSRSGGGSYEQYF	TGTGCCAGCAGTCGTAGCGGGGGGGGATCTTACGAGCAGTACTTC
TRBV5-1	TRBJ1-1	TRBD1	14	CASSSGQGETEAFF	TGCGCCAGCAGCTCCGGACAGGGCGAAACTGAAGCTTTCTTT
TRBV7-2	TRBJ1-4	TRBD1	14	CASSPTGTNEKLFF	TGTGCCAGCAGCCCGACAGGGACAAATGAAAAACTGTTTTTT
TRBV30	TRBJ2-3	TRBD2	19	CAWSVLLGLSGRAEDTQYF	TGTGCCTGGAGTGTACTTTTGGGACTATCCGGGAGGGCGGAAGATACGCAGTATTTT
TRBV7-9	TRBJ2-1	TRBD2	15	CATLGTSGRIEEQFF	TGTGCCACCCTCGGGACTAGCGGGAGGATAGAAGAGCAGTTCTTC
TRBV30	TRBJ1-6	.	13	CAWSLRGPSPLHF	TGTGCCTGGAGTTTGCGCGGGCCCTCACCCCTCCACTTT
TRBV7-2	TRBJ1-2	.	16	CASSLVSQEAIGGYTF	TGTGCCAGCAGCTTAGTCTCGCAGGAGGCCATTGGGGGCTACACCTTC
TRBV9	TRBJ1-6	.	17	CASSAGRGGSYNSPLHF	TGTGCCAGCAGCGCCGGGAGGGGGGGCTCCTATAATTCACCCCTCCACTTT
TRBV19	TRBJ1-2	.	16	CASSRAGDQGGYGYTF	TGTGCCAGTAGCCGAGCGGGGGATCAGGGCGGATATGGCTACACCTTC